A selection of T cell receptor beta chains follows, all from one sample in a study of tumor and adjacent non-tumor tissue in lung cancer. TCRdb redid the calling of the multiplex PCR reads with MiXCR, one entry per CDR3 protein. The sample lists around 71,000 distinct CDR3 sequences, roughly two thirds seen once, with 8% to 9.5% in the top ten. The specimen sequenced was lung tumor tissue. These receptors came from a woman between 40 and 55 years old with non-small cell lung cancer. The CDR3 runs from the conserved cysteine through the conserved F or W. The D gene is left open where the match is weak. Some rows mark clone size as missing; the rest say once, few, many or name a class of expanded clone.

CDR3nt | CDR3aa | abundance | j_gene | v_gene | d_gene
TGCAGTATAACGGGCGGGTCTAGCACAGATATGCAGTATTTT | CSITGGSSTDMQYF | . | TRBJ2-3 | TRBV20-1 | .
TGCAGTGCTAGAGGCCGGGGGGGCTGCGAGCAGTACTTC | CSARGRGGCEQYF | . | TRBJ2-7 | TRBV20-1 | TRBD2
TGCGCCAGCAGCTTGGACACAGGGGGCGATCAGCCCCAGCATTTT | CASSLDTGGDQPQHF | many | TRBJ1-5 | TRBV5-1 | TRBD1
TGTGCCAGCAGCCCTTTATGGCGGGCCAATAACAAGCAGTACTTC | CASSPLWRANNKQYF | . | TRBJ2-7 | TRBV11-2 | .
TGCGCCAGCAGCTTGGGGGACCGGGCCGGCGAGCAGTTCTTC | CASSLGDRAGEQFF | once | TRBJ2-1 | TRBV5-1 | .
TGTGCCAGCAGCGTTCCGAATTCACCCCTCCACTTT | CASSVPNSPLHF | few | TRBJ1-6 | TRBV2 | .
TGTGCCAACAGCTTAGGTGCAGGAAATCGGCCCCAGCATTTT | CANSLGAGNRPQHF | . | TRBJ1-5 | TRBV7-8 | .
TGTGCCAGCGCCTACAGCGGAGAGATCCAGTACTTC | CASAYSGEIQYF | . | TRBJ2-5 | TRBV6-1 | .
TGTGCCAGCAGTCGGACAGCCTACGAGCAGTACTTC | CASSRTAYEQYF | . | TRBJ2-7 | TRBV2 | .
TGTGCTGGCAGCATTTTATTCGGGGGGCGGGGCACTGAAGCTTTCTTT | CAGSILFGGRGTEAFF | . | TRBJ1-1 | TRBV11-2 | .
TGTGCCAGCAGTGGACGAACTAGCACAGATACGCAGTATTTT | CASSGRTSTDTQYF | . | TRBJ2-3 | TRBV2 | .
TGTGGCAGCAGCCAAGACGGCAGCCTGGCCCAGTACTTC | CGSSQDGSLAQYF | . | TRBJ2-5 | TRBV14 | .
TGCAGTGCTTGGGACAGGGTTGAGGGTAGCAATCAGCCCCAGCATTTT | CSAWDRVEGSNQPQHF | . | TRBJ1-5 | TRBV20-1 | TRBD1
TGCACCAGCAGAATGGGGTGGAGAACCTACAATGAGCAGTTCTTC | CTSRMGWRTYNEQFF | . | TRBJ2-1 | TRBV4-1 | .
TGCGCCAGCAGCACGATAGGGAACACTGAAGCTTTCTTT | CASSTIGNTEAFF | few | TRBJ1-1 | TRBV5-1 | .
TGTGTCAGCAGGGGACAGGCTTGGGACTGGCAGTACTTC | CVSRGQAWDWQYF | . | TRBJ2-7 | TRBV6-5 | TRBD1
TGCGCCAGCAGCCAAGACCCCCAAGCCAAAAACATTCAGTACTTC | CASSQDPQAKNIQYF | many | TRBJ2-4 | TRBV4-1 | .
TGTGCCAGCACACAAGCCAGGGGATGTGCCAATCAGCCCCAGCATTTT | CASTQARGCANQPQHF | . | TRBJ1-5 | TRBV28 | .
TGTGCCAGCAGTGCACAGGGGGCAGAAAGCAATGGGCAGTTTTTC | CASSAQGAESNGQFF | . | TRBJ2-1 | TRBV6-4 | TRBD1
TGTGCCAGCAGTTATCTGGGACAAGCGAACACCGGGGAGCTGTTTTTT | CASSYLGQANTGELFF | . | TRBJ2-2 | TRBV6-5 | .
TGTACTAGCAGTTATTCAAAAATATCACCCCTCCACTTT | CTSSYSKISPLHF | . | TRBJ1-6 | TRBV6-9 | .
TGTGCCAGCAGGTCGACAGGGGTGGGAGAGACCCAGCACTTC | CASRSTGVGETQHF | . | TRBJ2-5 | TRBV6-6 | TRBD1
TGCGCCAGCAGCCAAACTAACGGGGGGGCACAAGGGCAGTACTTT | CASSQTNGGAQGQYF | . | TRBJ2-7 | TRBV4-1 | TRBD2